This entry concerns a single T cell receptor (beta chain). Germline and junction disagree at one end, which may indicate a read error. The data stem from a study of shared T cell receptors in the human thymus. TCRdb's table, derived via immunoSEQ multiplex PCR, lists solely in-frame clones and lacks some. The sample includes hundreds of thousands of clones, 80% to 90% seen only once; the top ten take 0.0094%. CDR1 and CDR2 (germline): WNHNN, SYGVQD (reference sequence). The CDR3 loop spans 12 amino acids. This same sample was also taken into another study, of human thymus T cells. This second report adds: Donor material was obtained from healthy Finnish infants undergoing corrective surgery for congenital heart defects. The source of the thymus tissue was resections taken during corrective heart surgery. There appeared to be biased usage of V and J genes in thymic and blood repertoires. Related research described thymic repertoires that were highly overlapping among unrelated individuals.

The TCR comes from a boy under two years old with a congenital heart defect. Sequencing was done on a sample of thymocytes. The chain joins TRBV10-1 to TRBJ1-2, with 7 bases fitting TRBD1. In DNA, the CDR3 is TGCGCCAGCAGCCAATCCTTTCAGGGGGGAAAATTC. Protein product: CASSQSFQGGKF.